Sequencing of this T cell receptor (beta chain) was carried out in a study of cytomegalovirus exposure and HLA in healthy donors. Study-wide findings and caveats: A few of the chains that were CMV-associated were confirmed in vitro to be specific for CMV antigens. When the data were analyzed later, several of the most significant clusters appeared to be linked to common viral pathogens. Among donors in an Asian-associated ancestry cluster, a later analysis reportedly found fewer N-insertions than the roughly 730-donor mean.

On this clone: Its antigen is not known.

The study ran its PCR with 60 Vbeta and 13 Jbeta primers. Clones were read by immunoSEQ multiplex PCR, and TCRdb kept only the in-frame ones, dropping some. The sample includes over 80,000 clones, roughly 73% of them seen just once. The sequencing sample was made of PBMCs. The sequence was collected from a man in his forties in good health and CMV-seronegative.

CDR3 nucleotide sequence: TGTGCCAGCAGCGCCGGGGGTAGCTCCTACGAGCAGTACTTC. Translation gives CASSAGGSSYEQYF. The chain is built from TRBV7-9 and TRBJ2-7; TRBD2 might be the D (6 bases). This CDR3 is 14 amino acids long. Trimming pared 5 bases from V and 0 bases from J, leaving 11 bases between. Germline V CDR1 and CDR2: SEHNR, FQNEAQ (reference sequence). The variable domain in full, completed from reference TRBV7-9 and TRBJ2-7, reads DTGVSQNPRHKITKRGQNVTFRCDPISEHNRLYWYRQTLGQGPEFLTYFQNEAQLEKSRLLSDRFSAERPKGSFSTLEIQRTEQGDSAMYLCASSAGGSSYEQYFGPGTRLTVT.